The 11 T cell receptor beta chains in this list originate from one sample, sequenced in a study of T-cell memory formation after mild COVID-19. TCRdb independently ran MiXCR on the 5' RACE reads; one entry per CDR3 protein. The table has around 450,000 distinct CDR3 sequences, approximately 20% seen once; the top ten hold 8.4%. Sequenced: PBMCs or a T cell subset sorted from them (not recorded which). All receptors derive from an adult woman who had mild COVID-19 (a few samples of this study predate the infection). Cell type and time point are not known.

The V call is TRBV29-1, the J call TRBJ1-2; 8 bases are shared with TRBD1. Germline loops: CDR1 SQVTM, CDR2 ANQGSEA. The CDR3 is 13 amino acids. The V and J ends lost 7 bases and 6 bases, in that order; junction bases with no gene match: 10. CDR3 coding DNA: TGCAGCGGACAGGGGTCTAAAGGGCATGGCTACACCTTC. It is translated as CSGQGSKGHGYTF.

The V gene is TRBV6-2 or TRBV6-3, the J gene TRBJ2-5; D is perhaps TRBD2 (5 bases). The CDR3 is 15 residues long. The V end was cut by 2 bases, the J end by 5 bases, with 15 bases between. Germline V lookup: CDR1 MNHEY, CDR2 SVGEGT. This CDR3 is CASSYILDNEETQYF. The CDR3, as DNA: TGTGCCAGCAGTTACATACTAGATAACGAGGAGACCCAGTACTTC.

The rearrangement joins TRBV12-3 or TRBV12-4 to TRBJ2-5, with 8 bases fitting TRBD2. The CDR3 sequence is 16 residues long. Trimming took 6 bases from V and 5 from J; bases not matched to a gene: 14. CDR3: CASRASSGVLGETQYF. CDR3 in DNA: TGTGCCAGCAGGGCGAGTAGCGGGGTCTTAGGGGAGACCCAGTACTTC.

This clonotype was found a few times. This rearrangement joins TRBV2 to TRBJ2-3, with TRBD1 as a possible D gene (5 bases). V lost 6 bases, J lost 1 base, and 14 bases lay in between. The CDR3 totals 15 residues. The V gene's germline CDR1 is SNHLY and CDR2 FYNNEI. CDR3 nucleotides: TGTGCCAGCAGCCTAGGGGTTCGGCGCACAGATACGCAGTATTTT. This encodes CASSLGVRRTDTQYF.

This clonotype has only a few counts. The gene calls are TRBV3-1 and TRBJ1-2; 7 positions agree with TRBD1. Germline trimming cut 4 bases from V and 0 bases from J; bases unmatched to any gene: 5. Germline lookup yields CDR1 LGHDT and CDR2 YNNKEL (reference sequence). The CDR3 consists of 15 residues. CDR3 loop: CASSLDRAANYGYTF. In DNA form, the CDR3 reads TGTGCCAGCAGCCTCGACAGGGCTGCTAACTATGGCTACACCTTC.

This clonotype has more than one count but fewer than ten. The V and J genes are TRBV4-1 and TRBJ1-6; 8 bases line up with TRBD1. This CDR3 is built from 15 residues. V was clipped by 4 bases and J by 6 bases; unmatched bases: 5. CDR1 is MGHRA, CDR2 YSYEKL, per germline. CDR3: CASSPGGAFNSPLHF. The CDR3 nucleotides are TGCGCCAGCAGCCCAGGGGGCGCTTTTAATTCACCCCTCCACTTT.

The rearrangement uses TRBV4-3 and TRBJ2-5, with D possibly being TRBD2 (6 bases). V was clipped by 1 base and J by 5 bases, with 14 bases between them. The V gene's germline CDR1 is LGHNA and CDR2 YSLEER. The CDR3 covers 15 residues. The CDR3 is CASSQVGLPGETQYF. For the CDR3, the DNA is TGCGCCAGCAGCCAAGTGGGACTCCCGGGGGAGACCCAGTACTTC.

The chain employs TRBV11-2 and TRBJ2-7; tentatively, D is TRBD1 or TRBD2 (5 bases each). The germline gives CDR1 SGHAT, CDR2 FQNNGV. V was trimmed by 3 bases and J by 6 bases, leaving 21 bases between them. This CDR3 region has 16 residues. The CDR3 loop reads CASSLDIQLGRSEQYF. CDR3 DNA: TGTGCCAGCAGCTTGGATATACAACTGGGACGGTCCGAGCAGTACTTC.

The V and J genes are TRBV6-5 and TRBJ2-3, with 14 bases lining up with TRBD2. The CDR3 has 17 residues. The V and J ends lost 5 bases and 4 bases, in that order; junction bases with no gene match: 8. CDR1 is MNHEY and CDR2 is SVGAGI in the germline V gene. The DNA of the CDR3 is TGTGCCAGCAGTCTTGGGACTAGCGGGAGTCCCGCAGATACGCAGTATTTT. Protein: CASSLGTSGSPADTQYF.

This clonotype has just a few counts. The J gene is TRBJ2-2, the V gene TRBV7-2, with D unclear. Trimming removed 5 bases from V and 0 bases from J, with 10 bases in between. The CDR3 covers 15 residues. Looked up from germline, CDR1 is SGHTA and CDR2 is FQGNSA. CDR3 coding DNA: TGTGCCAGCAGCCGCAGGAGTTCGAACACCGGGGAGCTGTTTTTT. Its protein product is CASSRRSSNTGELFF.

The CDR3 protein is CASSKVSGRSRSEQYF. The CDR3, as DNA: TGTGCCAGCAGCAAAGTGAGCGGGCGGTCCAGGAGTGAGCAGTACTTC. The chain carries TRBV21-1 and TRBJ2-7; the table's D call, TRBD2, was not checked against the DNA. TRBV21-1 is a listed pseudogene. The CDR3 loop spans 16 amino acids.